Each of the 29 T cell receptor beta chains below was sequenced from the same sample in a study of T-cell reconstitution after alpha-beta-depleted transplantation in children. For TCRbeta, the library was prepared with unique molecular identifiers. From the PCR reads, TCRdb called clonotypes with MiXCR, one entry per CDR3 protein. The top ten hold about 1.1% of the sample, which has hundreds of thousands of distinct CDR3 sequences, around 17% seen once. The starting material was PBMCs from the stem cell graft donor, obtained from the stem cell graft. The receptors stem from a human donor who donated a stem cell graft to a child with acute myeloid leukemia.

The J gene is TRBJ2-5, the V gene TRBV5-1, with TRBD2 as a possible D gene (5 bases). The germline CDR1 and CDR2 sequences are SGHRS and YFSETQ. Trimming took off 2 bases at V and 1 base at J, with 6 bases between the two ends. CDR3 length: 13 amino acids. The CDR3 nucleotides are TGCGCCAGCAGCTTCGGGGTCCAAGAGACCCAGTACTTC. Amino acids: CASSFGVQETQYF.

This rearrangement joins TRBV6-5 to TRBJ2-1, with D perhaps matching TRBD1 or TRBD2 (5 bases each). The germline V gene has CDR1 MNHEY and CDR2 SVGAGI. The CDR3 loop spans 15 amino acids. The ends were cut back, 2 bases at V and 10 bases at J, with 18 bases in the middle. The CDR3 DNA is TGTGCCAGCAGTTACACGGGACCAGTCTACGGGGAGCAGTTCTTC. This encodes CASSYTGPVYGEQFF.

This sequence joins TRBV5-1 and TRBJ1-1, with D tentatively TRBD1 (5 bases). Trimming pared 4 bases from V and 4 bases from J, leaving 14 bases between. This CDR3 region has 14 residues. Germline V gives CDR1 SGHRS, CDR2 YFSETQ. CDR3 bases: TGCGCCAGCAGCCTACGGGGGGAAGTCACTGAAGCTTTCTTT. Translating it yields CASSLRGEVTEAFF.

This clonotype has more than one count but fewer than ten. The chain couples TRBV20-1 to TRBJ2-7; 9 nucleotides match TRBD1. Germline V gives CDR1 DFQATT, CDR2 SNEGSKA (reference sequence). The CDR3 is made up of 16 amino acids. With V trimmed by 6 bases and J by 0 bases, 12 bases remained unmatched. CDR3 coding DNA: TGCAGTGCCCACGGGACAGGGAACATTTTCTCCTACGAGCAGTACGTC. Its translation is CSAHGTGNIFSYEQYV.

This clonotype has a handful of counts. The chain joins TRBV27 to TRBJ1-1; D remains ambiguous. Germline assignment: CDR1 MNHEY and CDR2 SMNVEV (reference sequence). The CDR3 is 13 amino acids. V lost 5 bases to trimming and J lost 1 base, with 8 bases between them. CDR3 DNA: TGTGCCAGCAGTCAATCAGAGAACACTGAAGCTTTCTTT. This sequence encodes CASSQSENTEAFF.

This clonotype has a count of ten or more. This chain joins TRBV6-5 and TRBJ2-3; D might be TRBD2 (5 bases). The CDR3 extends over 14 amino acids. V shed 2 bases and J shed 3 bases, with 9 bases lying between them. CDR1 is MNHEY and CDR2 is SVGAGI in the germline V gene. Here the CDR3 DNA reads TGTGCCAGCAGTTACGAGGAGGATACAGATACGCAGTATTTT. This codes for CASSYEEDTDTQYF.

This clonotype was detected a few times. The chain links TRBV15 to TRBJ2-3; the match to TRBD2 covers 7 bases. The CDR3 has 15 amino acids. Germline V gene data show CDR1 as LNHNV and CDR2 as YYDKDF (reference sequence). The V and J ends lost 3 bases and 1 base, in that order; junction bases with no gene match: 4. The CDR3 DNA sequence: TGTGCCACCAGCAGTTCTGCGGGGGGCACAGATACGCAGTATTTT. Translated: CATSSSAGGTDTQYF. The variable domain in full, with the rest retrieved from reference TRBV15 and TRBJ2-3, is DAMVIQNPRYQVTQFGKPVTLSCSQTLNHNVMYWYQQKSSQAPKLLFHYYDKDFNNEADTPDNFQSRRPNTSFCFLDIRSPGLGDTAMYLCATSSSAGGTDTQYFGPGTRLTVL.

Ten or more counts support this clonotype. V and J are TRBV20-1 and TRBJ2-3; 11 nucleotides agree with TRBD2. The V and J ends lost 5 bases and 1 base, in that order; junction bases with no gene match: 8. Germline V gene data show CDR1 as DFQATT and CDR2 as SNEGSKA (reference sequence). This CDR3 region has 16 residues. This chain's CDR3 is CSAFRLAGHRTDTQYF. Here the CDR3 DNA reads TGCAGTGCTTTCCGACTAGCGGGGCACCGCACAGATACGCAGTATTTT.

This clonotype was detected many times. This rearrangement joins TRBV5-6 to TRBJ2-1, with 9 positions matching TRBD2. Looked up from germline, CDR1 is SGHDT and CDR2 is YYEEEE. Unmatched junction bases numbered 3, after V lost 2 bases and J lost 3 bases. The CDR3 sequence is 15 residues long. The CDR3 reads CASSFSGGLYNEQFF. CDR3 in DNA: TGTGCCAGCAGCTTTAGCGGGGGCCTCTACAATGAGCAGTTCTTC.

The chain carries TRBV25-1 and TRBJ2-3; TRBD1 or TRBD2 may be the D gene (6 bases each). V was shortened by 6 bases and J by 6 bases, with 19 bases between the two germline ends. The CDR3 length is 15 residues. Germline V gene data show CDR1 as MGHDK and CDR2 as SYGVNS. CDR3 in amino acids: CASSPWRGVGDTQYF. The CDR3 coding sequence is TGTGCCAGCAGCCCCTGGAGGGGGGTCGGGGATACGCAGTATTTT.

Ten or more counts support this clonotype. The rearrangement uses TRBV20-1 and TRBJ1-2; D remains unclear. Trimming took 5 bases from V and 4 from J, leaving 8 bases between them. The CDR3 contains 11 residues. CDR1 is DFQATT and CDR2 is SNEGSKA in the germline V gene (reference sequence). The DNA for the CDR3 is TGCAGTGCTCAGTCCGTCTATGGCTACACCTTC. Protein: CSAQSVYGYTF.

This clonotype was seen ten or more times. The chain employs TRBV29-1 and TRBJ2-7, with D maybe TRBD2 (5 bases). The CDR3 covers 12 residues. The germline gives CDR1 SQVTM, CDR2 ANQGSEA. V was cut by 6 bases and J by 5 bases, with 14 bases left in between. The CDR3, as DNA: TGCAGCGTCCCCGCGGGTAACCACGAGCAGTACGTC. This encodes CSVPAGNHEQYV.

This clonotype was counted ten times or more. The V gene is TRBV6-1, the J gene TRBJ1-4; possibly TRBD1 for D (6 bases). Per germline, CDR1 MNHNS and CDR2 SASEGT. The CDR3 sequence is 14 residues long. V was trimmed by 2 bases and J by 8 bases, leaving 12 bases between them. The CDR3 DNA follows: TGTGCCAGCAGTGAACAGGGGAGGAAAGAAAAACTGTTTTTT. This codes for CASSEQGRKEKLFF.

Worth noting for this clonotype: A junction boundary mismatches the germline segment, possibly from a read error. The chain recombines TRBV20-1 with TRBJ2-3; D assignment may be TRBD1 or TRBD2 (5 bases each). Germline lookup yields CDR1 DFQATT and CDR2 SNEGSKA (reference sequence). This CDR3 is 8 amino acids long. The chain's CDR3 is CSAIDGTF. CDR3 sequence (DNA): TGCAGTGCTATTGACGGGACGTTT.

This clonotype was found many times. V gene TRBV20-1 combines with J gene TRBJ1-1; the match to TRBD1 covers 10 bases. Germline V gene data show CDR1 as DFQATT and CDR2 as SNEGSKA (reference sequence). V dropped 3 bases and J dropped 7; count of bases not matched to a gene: 17. The CDR3 consists of 17 residues. The CDR3 DNA follows: TGCAGTGCTAGGGGGGTTGCGGGACAGGGGCTTCCCGGTGAAGCTTTCTTT. Its protein is CSARGVAGQGLPGEAFF.

This clonotype was seen repeatedly, ten times or more. The V call is TRBV29-1, the J call TRBJ2-5; no firm D call. In germline, CDR1 is SQVTM, CDR2 ANQGSEA. The CDR3 consists of 12 residues. V dropped 4 bases and J dropped 1 base, with 7 bases sitting between them. The CDR3 loop is CSVGRFQETQYF. The CDR3 DNA reads TGCAGCGTTGGGCGGTTCCAAGAGACCCAGTACTTC. Combining the CDR3 with reference TRBV29-1 and TRBJ2-5 gives the whole variable domain SAVISQKPSRDICQRGTSLTIQCQVDSQVTMMFWYRQQPGQSLTLIATANQGSEATYESGFVIDKFPISRPNLTFSTLTVSNMSPEDSSIYLCSVGRFQETQYFGPGTRLLVL.

This clonotype was detected a few times. The chain combines TRBV25-1 with TRBJ1-1; D perhaps matches TRBD1 (5 bases). Trimming left V 4 bases short and J 4 bases short, with 13 bases between. Germline V gene lookup returns CDR1 MGHDK and CDR2 SYGVNS. This CDR3 has 14 amino acids. CDR3 amino acids: CASSVKGMGTEAFF. In DNA, the CDR3 is TGTGCCAGCAGTGTCAAGGGGATGGGCACTGAAGCTTTCTTT.

The V gene is TRBV7-9, the J gene TRBJ2-2; 9 nucleotides agree with TRBD1. The junction had 0 bases not matched to a gene; V was cut back by 1 base and J by 0 bases. Per germline, CDR1 SEHNR and CDR2 FQNEAQ (reference sequence). This CDR3 spans 16 amino acids. The DNA of the CDR3 is TGTGCCAGCAGCTTAGGGGACAGGGCGAACACCGGGGAGCTGTTTTTT. Translating gives CASSLGDRANTGELFF.

The chain carries TRBV30 and TRBJ1-2, with D possibly being TRBD1 (6 bases). CDR1 and CDR2 from the germline V gene are GTSNPN and SVGIG (reference sequence). The CDR3 is 12 residues long. V lost 1 base to trimming and J lost 7 bases, with 10 bases between them. The CDR3 spells CAWSAQGSGYTF. The CDR3 DNA reads as TGTGCCTGGAGTGCACAGGGAAGTGGCTACACCTTC.

This clonotype was recorded a few times. The chain links TRBV27 to TRBJ2-2, with D perhaps given as TRBD1 or TRBD2 (6 bases each). The germline V gene has CDR1 MNHEY and CDR2 SMNVEV (reference sequence). The V gene lost 3 bases and the J gene lost 6 bases, with 11 bases spanning the gap. The CDR3 is made up of 14 amino acids. In nucleotides, the CDR3 is TGTGCCAGCAGTTTTACGAGGGGGGCCGGGGAGCTGTTTTTT. It translates to CASSFTRGAGELFF.

The chain couples TRBV7-8 to TRBJ1-1, with D possibly TRBD1 on 6 matching bases. Trimming pared 6 bases from V and 1 base from J, leaving 9 bases between. The CDR3 covers 13 residues. The V gene's germline CDR1 is SGHVS and CDR2 FQNEAQ. DNA for the CDR3: TGTGCCAGCAGTAGGGGGACGAACACTGAAGCTTTCTTT. Its translation: CASSRGTNTEAFF.

This clonotype appeared a few times. The chain uses TRBV12-3 or TRBV12-4 and TRBJ2-3; 8 bases align to TRBD2. CDR3 length equals 16 residues. Trimming at V came to 3 bases and at J to 2 bases, leaving 7 bases not matched to a gene. CDR3 region: CASSFPSGGDTDTQYF. In DNA, the CDR3 is TGTGCCAGCAGTTTCCCCTCCGGGGGGGACACAGATACGCAGTATTTT.

With respect to this clonotype: This could be a read error, since a much larger clone is one nucleotide away. The chain is built from TRBV29-1 and TRBJ2-3; D is uncertain. Germline values: CDR1 SQVTM, CDR2 ANQGSEA. Deletions cut 3 bases from V and 9 bases from J, with 13 bases between. This CDR3 has 12 amino acids. CDR3 nucleotide sequence: TGCAGCGTTGAGTGTGGGTTCGGAACGCAGTATTTT. Translating it yields CSVECGFGTQYF.

The rearrangement uses TRBV5-5 and TRBJ1-1; no firm D call. The CDR3 totals 13 residues. The V gene lost 4 bases and the J gene lost 4 bases, with 11 bases spanning the gap. Germline V gives CDR1 SGHKS, CDR2 YYEKEE (reference sequence). CDR3 bases: TGTGCCAGCAGCCCTCCCCCGGGCACTGAAGCTTTCTTT. Translation gives CASSPPPGTEAFF.

A few counts support this clonotype. J is TRBJ2-2 and V is TRBV5-6; unclear D gene. Germline V CDR1 and CDR2: SGHDT, YYEEEE. The CDR3 is 14 amino acids. V gave up 4 bases and J gave up 1 base, with 8 bases separating them. The CDR3 DNA reads TGTGCCAGCAGCCCTCGACGGAACACCGGGGAGCTGTTTTTT. Translation: CASSPRRNTGELFF.

This clonotype showed up many times. V usage is TRBV30 and J usage is TRBJ1-1; D remains unclear. The CDR3 is 16 amino acids. In germline, CDR1 is GTSNPN, CDR2 SVGIG (reference sequence). The V end lost 1 base, the J end lost 0 bases, and 15 bases lay between the germline ends. The CDR3 protein is CAWSGRHVSMNTEAFF. The CDR3 nucleotides read TGTGCCTGGAGTGGACGACACGTTTCCATGAACACTGAAGCTTTCTTT.

Only a few counts were recorded for this clonotype. This sequence joins TRBV20-1 and TRBJ1-5, with TRBD1 identical over 10 bases. This CDR3 spans 17 amino acids. Germline trimming cut 5 bases from V and 5 bases from J; bases unmatched to any gene: 15. Germline CDR1 reads DFQATT; CDR2 reads SNEGSKA (reference sequence). Written as DNA, the CDR3 is TGCAGTGCTCGGACAGGGGGGATGTTTTTACGAGATCAGCCCCAGCATTTT. Protein product: CSARTGGMFLRDQPQHF.

This chain links TRBV6-2 or TRBV6-3 with TRBJ1-2, with a weak D call TRBD1 (5 bases). CDR3 length: 14 amino acids. Between the trimmed V and J ends, which lost 7 bases and 4 bases, there was a span of 16 bases. Germline V CDR1 and CDR2: MNHEY, SVGEGT. This CDR3 reads CASTIVGQRYGYTF. CDR3 DNA sequence: TGTGCCAGCACCATCGTCGGACAACGCTATGGCTACACCTTC.

This clonotype was recorded many times. This rearrangement joins TRBV28 to TRBJ1-6; no clear D. V dropped 3 bases and J dropped 7 bases, with 7 bases sitting between them. CDR1 and CDR2 from the germline V gene are MDHEN and SYDVKM. The CDR3 covers 13 residues. The CDR3 DNA reads TGTGCCAGCAGTTTGCTGGGGAATTCACCCCTCCACTTT. Protein product: CASSLLGNSPLHF.